This paragraph covers one T cell receptor beta chain sequence. The sample is drawn from a study of CD8 T cells in Susac syndrome. Germline CDR1 and CDR2: SEHNR and FQNEAQ (reference sequence). V lost 4 bases and J 0 bases, leaving 13 bases between the germline ends. This CDR3 comprises 15 residues. An amount of RNA that ranged from roughly 0.5 to 1 ug was reverse transcribed with random hexamers. TCRdb re-analysed the immunoSEQ multiplex PCR reads in MiXCR, keeping a single row per CDR3 protein. The sample contains 100,000 to 150,000 distinct CDR3 sequences, more than 90% of which appear only once. Sample: CD4+ T cells from PBMCs. This receptor was obtained from a human donor in good health. The gene calls are TRBV7-9 and TRBJ2-7, with D possibly TRBD1 on 6 matching bases. The CDR3 spells CASSSTTGNSYEQYF. The CDR3 DNA sequence: TGTGCCAGCAGCTCTACTACAGGGAACTCCTACGAGCAGTACTTC.